This T cell receptor beta chain derives from a study of OX40 agonist ivuxolimab in advanced cancers. In the study overall: An agonistic human IgG2 monoclonal antibody against OX40 (CD134) was given. At 0.01 to 10 mg/kg, ivuxolimab was administered intravenously to patients every 2 weeks. Allowance was made for prior anti-PD-1, anti-PD-L1 or anti-CTLA-4 therapy, and roughly 39% had some. The study's findings and limits: Averaging showed that CD8+ T cells had more expanded clones than CD4+ did.

This clone was detected only once. Its target is not known. Libraries were prepared by immunoSEQ multiplex PCR; TCRdb keeps only in-frame clonotypes and omits some of them. The repertoire includes tens of thousands of clones, roughly 83% of them detected once, and 7.3% sits in the top ten. Sample: CD4+ or CD8+ T cells sorted from blood, taken in a trial of the OX40 agonist ivuxolimab. The sequence was obtained from an adult with an advanced solid tumor such as melanoma, head and neck, liver or kidney cancer.

The DNA for the CDR3 is TGTGCCAGCAGCTTAGCACGACTAGCGGGGGCGGAGACCCAGTACTTC. Residues: CASSLARLAGAETQYF. The genes are TRBV7-8 and TRBJ2-5; 12 nucleotides line up with TRBD2. The CDR3 length is 16 residues. Germline CDR1 is SGHVS and CDR2 is FQNEAQ. With 0 bases clipped from V and 5 bases from J, the junction kept 4 bases outside the gene matches. The full variable domain, in which reference TRBV7-8 and TRBJ2-5 provide the parts outside the CDR3, is GAGVSQSPRYKVAKRGQDVALRCDPISGHVSLFWYQQALGQGPEFLTYFQNEAQLDKSGLPSDRFFAERPEGSVSTLKIQRTQQEDSAVYLCASSLARLAGAETQYFGPGTRLLVL.